This T cell receptor (beta chain) was recorded in a study of cytomegalovirus exposure and HLA in healthy donors. Across the study: Previous work identified 90 million to 130 million unique TCR beta sequences from around 200 million T cells. Findings and caveats of the study: With DRB1 most and HLA-C fewest, TCR association rates differed between HLA loci in a later analysis.

Vbeta (60) and Jbeta (13) primers were used in the PCR. The repertoire was sequenced with immunoSEQ multiplex PCR; TCRdb's copy has only in-frame clones and lacks some. The data hold about 120,000 clones, with roughly three quarters observed a single time. This CDR3 has 16 residues. The germline CDR1 and CDR2 sequences are SEHNR and FQNEAQ (reference sequence). The V segment lost 4 bases and the J segment 5 bases; nucleotides outside the gene matches: 6. Regarding this clone: Its target is unknown.

The sequencing sample was made of PBMCs. The chain uses TRBV7-9 and TRBJ2-3; TRBD2 aligns across 13 bases. The source of this sequence is a woman younger than 35 in good health and CMV-seronegative. The CDR3 DNA is TGTGCCAGCAGCTCACTAGCGGGGGGGCTAATAGATACGCAGTATTTT. Translated, it gives CASSSLAGGLIDTQYF. Combining the CDR3 with reference TRBV7-9 and TRBJ2-3 gives the whole variable domain DTGVSQNPRHKITKRGQNVTFRCDPISEHNRLYWYRQTLGQGPEFLTYFQNEAQLEKSRLLSDRFSAERPKGSFSTLEIQRTEQGDSAMYLCASSSLAGGLIDTQYFGPGTRLTVL.